One T cell receptor beta chain is described in this entry. In its sample, this clonotype was seen many times. Its antigen is still unknown. Base qualities are not provided; no much larger clone lies one nucleotide away. The sample is drawn from a study of T-cell reconstitution after alpha-beta-depleted transplantation in children listed by TCRdb under 2016. Notes on the research overall: Using TCR repertoire profiling, the study quantitatively followed how T-cell immune reconstitution unfolded in children after TCRalphabeta/CD19-depleted allogeneic hematopoietic cell transplantation.

The library was made by PCR. Sequencing took place on an Illumina HiSeq 2500. Molecular barcoding was employed in the preparation of TCR libraries, with unique molecular identifiers being used to normalize TCRbeta repertoire quantification. TCRdb redid the processing of the public reads, applying fastp at Q25 and MiXCR, and retained in-frame beta chains. CDR3 protein duplicates are merged, each entry listing the most common genes and DNA. Present in this sample are around 500,000 distinct CDR3 sequences, 12% of which were seen just once. The ten largest clones add up to around 6.1% of the sample. The receptor's source is a human donor who donated a stem cell graft to a child with combined immunodeficiency. The sequencing here drew on PBMCs from the stem cell graft donor, taken from the stem cell graft.

The CDR3 reads as follows: CASSVQENTEAFF. The bases are TGTGCCAGTAGTGTACAGGAGAACACTGAAGCTTTCTTT. Here the chain combines TRBV19 and TRBJ1-1; TRBD1 is possibly the D segment (5 matching bases). Sequences LNHDA (CDR1) and SQIVND (CDR2) are obtained from the germline V gene (reference sequence). V is clipped by 5 bases and J by 1 base, and the sequence between their germline boundaries is 8 bases long. Its CDR3 holds 13 amino acids, cysteine through phenylalanine. Only the CDR3 part of the read is kept: 39 bases, read in frame from the first base.